A single sample gave rise to the 22 T cell receptor beta chains below, sequenced in a study of STAT5B mutations in CD4+ large granular lymphocyte leukemia. Profiling relied on immunoSEQ multiplex PCR, and the TCRdb table lists in-frame clones only, not all of them. The table lists 25,000 to 30,000 clones, around 78% of them singletons. Input material: CD4+ T cells from blood buffy coats. The origin of the receptors is a human donor in good health.

J is TRBJ2-1 and V is TRBV2; D could derive from TRBD1 or TRBD2 (5 bases each). The germline V and J ends were trimmed by 7 bases and 8 bases, with 18 bases remaining between them. This CDR3 spans 14 amino acids. The V gene's germline CDR1 is SNHLY and CDR2 FYNNEI. The CDR3 reads CASTTGTPLHEQFF. The CDR3 DNA reads as TGTGCCAGCACCACCGGGACGCCGTTGCATGAGCAGTTCTTC.

This clone was counted once. V and J are TRBV18 and TRBJ2-3; 11 bases match TRBD2. Looked up from germline, CDR1 is KGHSH and CDR2 is LQKENI. J was trimmed by 2 bases and V by 0 bases; bases with no gene match: 4. This CDR3 has 17 residues. The CDR3 nucleotides are TGTGCCAGCTCACCACCGCTAGCGGGGGGCCCCACAGATACGCAGTATTTT. Translating it yields CASSPPLAGGPTDTQYF.

This chain links TRBV6-1 with TRBJ2-2; no reliable D call. Per germline, CDR1 MNHNS and CDR2 SASEGT. This CDR3 has 13 amino acids. V lost 10 bases to trimming and J lost 0 bases, with 9 bases between them. As DNA, the CDR3 is TGTGCCACCCAGTTCGCGAACACCGGGGAGCTGTTTTTT. Its protein product is CATQFANTGELFF.

The chain carries TRBV29-1 and TRBJ2-3; 8 bases match TRBD2. Unmatched junction bases numbered 6, after V lost 7 bases and J lost 3 bases. The V gene's germline CDR1 is SQVTM and CDR2 ANQGSEA. This CDR3 has 13 amino acids. CDR3 sequence reads: CSGRLAGTDTQYF. CDR3 in DNA: TGCAGCGGGAGGCTAGCGGGTACAGATACGCAGTATTTT.

The chain has TRBV7-8 and TRBJ2-3; 10 bases are a match to TRBD1. Germline CDR1 SGHVS, CDR2 FQNEAQ. V lost 5 bases and J lost 7; bases outside the gene matches: 9. The CDR3 is 15 residues long. Written as DNA, the CDR3 is TGTGCCAGCAGCCCAGGACAGGGGGGTTTAAATACGCAGTATTTT. It translates to CASSPGQGGLNTQYF.

The rearrangement joins TRBV6-5 to TRBJ2-5, with 9 bases fitting TRBD2. The germline V gene has CDR1 MNHEY and CDR2 SVGAGI. The V gene end was trimmed by 6 bases and the J gene end by 5 bases; junction bases not matched to a gene: 10. The CDR3 is made up of 15 amino acids. The CDR3 reads CASSRAGGRVETQYF. The CDR3 nucleotides read TGTGCCAGCAGCCGGGCGGGGGGGCGGGTGGAGACCCAGTACTTC.

The chain employs TRBV10-3 and TRBJ2-2, with a weak D call TRBD2 (5 bases). Germline lookup yields CDR1 ENHRY and CDR2 SYGVKD. The ends were cut back, 2 bases at V and 6 bases at J, with 16 bases in the middle. The CDR3 runs 16 residues. CDR3 DNA sequence: TGTGCCATCAGTGAGGGACTTTCAGGAGTCCCCGGGGAGCTGTTTTTT. It specifies CAISEGLSGVPGELFF.

CDR3 loop: CASSLGRSAYGYTF. CDR3 DNA sequence: TGTGCCAGCAGTTTAGGGCGTTCGGCCTATGGCTACACCTTC. The chain has TRBV27 and TRBJ1-2; D gene uncertain. This CDR3 is 14 amino acids long. The germline V and J ends were trimmed by 2 bases and 4 bases, with 11 bases remaining between them. Germline V gives CDR1 MNHEY, CDR2 SMNVEV (reference sequence).

The V gene is TRBV19, the J gene TRBJ1-5; D remains unclear. CDR3 length: 12 residues. In germline, CDR1 is LNHDA, CDR2 SQIVND (reference sequence). The V and J ends lost 5 bases and 6 bases respectively, with 8 bases between them. CDR3 DNA: TGTGCCAGTAGTTTTTTATCTCAGCCCCAGCATTTT. Translated: CASSFLSQPQHF.

This chain links TRBV29-1 with TRBJ2-1; 7 bases are shared with TRBD2. J was trimmed by 0 bases and V by 6 bases; bases with no gene match: 5. This CDR3 contains 14 residues. Germline V lookup: CDR1 SQVTM, CDR2 ANQGSEA. CDR3 sequence: CSVTKRGSYNEQFF. CDR3 in DNA: TGCAGCGTAACTAAGCGGGGCTCCTACAATGAGCAGTTCTTC.

The J gene is TRBJ2-1, the V gene TRBV9, with D possibly TRBD2 on 5 matching bases. Germline CDR1 is SGDLS and CDR2 is YYNGEE. V was shortened by 0 bases and J by 4 bases, with 11 bases between the two germline ends. The CDR3 totals 15 residues. CDR3 sequence: CASSVGQRLYNEQFF. The DNA for the CDR3 is TGTGCCAGCAGCGTAGGGCAGCGGCTATACAATGAGCAGTTCTTC.

The genes are TRBV7-6 and TRBJ1-5, with D unresolved. Trimming shortened V by 3 bases and J by 3 bases, and 12 bases separated the two germline ends. CDR3 length: 15 amino acids. Germline lookup yields CDR1 SGHVS and CDR2 FNYEAQ. CDR3 DNA sequence: TGTGCCAGCAGCTTGGACCCGGATCCCAATCAGCCCCAGCATTTT. It encodes CASSLDPDPNQPQHF.

This sequence joins TRBV7-9 and TRBJ2-1, with 7 nucleotides matching TRBD1. In germline, CDR1 is SEHNR, CDR2 FQNEAQ (reference sequence). V lost 6 bases to trimming and J lost 0 bases; unmatched junction nucleotides: 2. This CDR3 contains 14 residues. The CDR3 DNA reads TGTGCCAGCAGACAGGGGATCTCCTACAATGAGCAGTTCTTC. It yields the protein CASRQGISYNEQFF.

The genes are TRBV5-1 and TRBJ1-6; D is possibly TRBD1 (5 bases). The CDR3 covers 16 residues. V lost 5 bases and J 5 bases, leaving 17 bases between the germline ends. Per the germline V gene, CDR1 is SGHRS and CDR2 is YFSETQ. The CDR3 spells CASSPMGGRNNSPLHF. The CDR3 region has the DNA TGCGCCAGCAGTCCGATGGGGGGAAGAAATAATTCACCCCTCCACTTT.

The chain carries TRBV9 and TRBJ1-4; D unresolved. CDR1 and CDR2 from the germline V gene are SGDLS and YYNGEE. V lost 4 bases, J lost 7 bases, and 14 bases lay in between. This CDR3 is built from 14 residues. The CDR3 bases are TGTGCCAGCAGCCCCACGGACGCGGGTGAAAAACTGTTTTTT. This sequence encodes CASSPTDAGEKLFF. Full variable domain (outside the CDR3, taken from reference TRBV9 and TRBJ1-4): DSGVTQTPKHLITATGQRVTLRCSPRSGDLSVYWYQQSLDQGLQFLIQYYNGEERAKGNILERFSAQQFPDLHSELNLSSLELGDSALYFCASSPTDAGEKLFFGSGTQLSVL.

The chain has TRBV28 and TRBJ2-7; 8 nucleotides agree with TRBD2. Germline V lookup: CDR1 MDHEN, CDR2 SYDVKM. Unmatched junction bases numbered 9, after V lost 9 bases and J lost 2 bases. This CDR3 region has 14 residues. The CDR3 bases are TGTGCCAGTGTCCGGGCGGGAGGCCCCTACGAGCAGTACTTC. Protein sequence: CASVRAGGPYEQYF.

This clone was recorded once. This sequence joins TRBV11-3 and TRBJ2-1; D remains unclear. This CDR3 region has 16 residues. V lost 3 bases and J 0 bases, leaving 12 bases between the germline ends. Germline V gene data show CDR1 as SGHNT and CDR2 as YENEEA. CDR3 in amino acids: CASSFDHLSSYNEQFF. CDR3 nucleotides: TGTGCCAGCAGCTTTGACCACCTCAGCTCCTACAATGAGCAGTTCTTC.

The gene calls are TRBV9 and TRBJ1-1, with D uncertain. CDR1 is SGDLS, CDR2 YYNGEE, per germline. The CDR3 consists of 13 residues. The V end lost 4 bases, the J end lost 6 bases, and 13 bases lay between the germline ends. CDR3 sequence: CASSLDTEAEAFF. The CDR3 DNA reads TGTGCCAGCAGCCTTGACACCGAGGCTGAAGCTTTCTTT.

This clone was counted between two and nine times. The gene calls are TRBV27 and TRBJ2-7; D is possibly TRBD1 (5 bases). This CDR3 has 13 residues. Germline assignment: CDR1 MNHEY and CDR2 SMNVEV (reference sequence). The V end was cut by 7 bases, the J end by 5 bases, with 15 bases between. CDR3: CASTPGRAHEQYF. For the CDR3, the DNA is TGTGCCAGCACCCCGGGCAGGGCCCACGAGCAGTACTTC.

V is TRBV12-1 and J is TRBJ1-4; the table's TRBD1 call for D was not verified on the DNA. TRBV12-1 is a recognized pseudogene. This CDR3 has 18 amino acids. The CDR3: CASSPTTGAVLAGEKLFF. The CDR3 DNA reads as TGTGCCAGCAGCCCCACGACAGGGGCGGTTTTGGCAGGTGAAAAACTGTTTTTT.

CDR3 DNA: TGTGCCAGCAGTTCCCTAACCGGGGACAGGGACTACGAGCAGTACTTC. Translation gives CASSSLTGDRDYEQYF. The chain couples TRBV28 to TRBJ2-7; 9 positions agree with TRBD1. V shed 4 bases, J shed 3 bases, and the junction held 10 bases outside the gene matches. Germline V CDR1 and CDR2: MDHEN, SYDVKM. CDR3 size: 16 residues. Based on the CDR3 plus reference TRBV28 and TRBJ2-7, the full variable domain is DVKVTQSSRYLVKRTGEKVFLECVQDMDHENMFWYRQDPGLGLRLIYFSYDVKMKEKGDIPEGYSVSREKKERFSLILESASTNQTSMYLCASSSLTGDRDYEQYFGPGTRLTVT.

V and J are TRBV6-5 and TRBJ2-7, with D hard to call. Germline V CDR1 and CDR2: MNHEY, SVGAGI. V shed 3 bases and J shed 0 bases, with 3 bases lying between them. The CDR3 runs to 12 residues. CDR3 loop: CASSYNSYEQYF. The CDR3 DNA is TGTGCCAGCAGTTATAACTCCTACGAGCAGTACTTC.